This note documents a single T cell receptor (beta chain) sequence. There is no known antigen for this receptor. No much larger clone is present one base from it, and per-base qualities are unavailable. These data belong to a study of OX40 agonist ivuxolimab in advanced cancers. About the investigation overall: Ivuxolimab was an agonistic, fully human IgG2 monoclonal antibody directed against OX40 (CD134), a costimulatory receptor. Intravenous ivuxolimab was administered to patients every 2 weeks at six dose levels: 0.01, 0.1, 0.3, 1.5, 3 and 10 mg/kg. Of the roughly 51 dose-escalation patients, hepatocellular carcinoma was present in some 19, melanoma in approximately 15, renal cell carcinoma in 9 and head and neck cancer in 9. Three dose-escalation patients achieved partial responses, one with hepatocellular carcinoma and two with cutaneous melanoma. In the dose-escalation cohort, around four fifths of patients were male, and the mean age was approximately 60 years with a range of about 20 to 80. Patients were allowed to have had prior anti-PD-1, anti-PD-L1 or anti-CTLA-4 therapy, and approximately 39% of the dose-escalation patients had been treated with checkpoint inhibitors. The point of sequencing TCRbeta in the periphery was to test whether ivuxolimab changed TCR sequence diversity and drove clonal T-cell expansion. The paper describes the monotherapy dose-escalation part (N of about 47 patients) of the phase I trial of ivuxolimab.

The paper's findings and limits, for the study overall: Clonal expansion of both CD4+ and CD8+ blood T cells was observed from baseline to week 6 at doses 0.1 to 3.0 mg/kg. Partial responders in the 0.1-3.0 mg/kg groups had among the lowest normalized peripheral clonal expansion, especially among CD8+ T cells. The antigen specificity of the peripheral T cells that underwent clonal expansion was not determined. After ivuxolimab, expanded clones were on average more numerous among CD8+ T cells than among CD4+ T cells. Low levels of normalized T-cell clonal expansion were also seen in some patients who did not respond.

Trimming removed 2 bases from V and 7 bases from J, leaving 8 bases between the germline ends. The CDR3 sequence holds 11 residues, the cysteine and phenylalanine included. CDR3 DNA only is kept here, 33 bases in frame from base 1. The CDR1 and CDR2 encoded by the germline V gene (reference sequence) are DFQATT and SNEGSKA. Genomic DNA was isolated from the sorted cells so that the TCRbeta CDR3 region could be sequenced. The immunoSEQ Assay was used to sequence the TCRbeta CDR3 regions. TCRdb retrieved this table from immuneACCESS and kept in-frame rearrangements only. Not all clones are present; in checked studies, unresolved V genes account for under half, and no reason is known for the remainder. This sample holds about 80,000 clones; roughly four fifths were observed only once. The top ten clonotypes cover 20% to 25% of the sample. Patients with a history of autoimmune disease or receiving systemic immunosuppression were excluded from the trial. In every dose cohort, peripheral blood was drawn for TCR sequencing at baseline, cycle 4 day 1, and cycle 7 day 1. The samples were drawn from a first-in-human, open-label, multicenter phase I dose-escalation trial of ivuxolimab. The trial enrolled adults with locally advanced or metastatic head and neck squamous cell, hepatocellular, melanoma or renal cell carcinoma. Before TCR sequencing, CD4+ and CD8+ T cells were separately sorted from peripheral blood.

The rearranged chain carries TRBV20-1 and TRBJ1-1; confidence is insufficient to name the D gene. Here the sequenced sample was CD4+ or CD8+ T cells sorted from blood, taken in a trial of the OX40 agonist ivuxolimab. This TCR came from an adult with an advanced solid tumor such as melanoma, head and neck, liver or kidney cancer. DNA sequence: TGCAGTGCTAGATATGGCAGTGAAGCTTTCTTT. This encodes CSARYGSEAFF.